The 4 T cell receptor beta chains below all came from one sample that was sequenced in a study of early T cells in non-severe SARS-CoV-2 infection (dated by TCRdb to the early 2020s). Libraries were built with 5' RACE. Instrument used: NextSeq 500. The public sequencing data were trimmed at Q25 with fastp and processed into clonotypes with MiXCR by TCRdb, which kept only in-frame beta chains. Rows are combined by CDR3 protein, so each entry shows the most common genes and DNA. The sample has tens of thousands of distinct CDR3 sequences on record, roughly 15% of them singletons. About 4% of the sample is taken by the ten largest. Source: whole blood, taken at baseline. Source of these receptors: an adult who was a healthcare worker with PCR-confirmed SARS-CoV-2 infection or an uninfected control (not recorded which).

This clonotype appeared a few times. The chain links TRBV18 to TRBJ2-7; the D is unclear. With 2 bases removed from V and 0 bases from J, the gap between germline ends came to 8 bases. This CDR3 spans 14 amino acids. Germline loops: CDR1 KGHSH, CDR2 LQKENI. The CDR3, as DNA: TGTGCCAGCTCACCAAATGCAGTCTCCTACGAGCAGTACTTC. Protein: CASSPNAVSYEQYF. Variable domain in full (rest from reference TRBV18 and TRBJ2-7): NAGVMQNPRHLVRRRGQEARLRCSPMKGHSHVYWYRQLPEEGLKFMVYLQKENIIDESGMPKERFSAEFPKEGPSILRIQQVVRGDSAAYFCASSPNAVSYEQYFGPGTRLTVT.

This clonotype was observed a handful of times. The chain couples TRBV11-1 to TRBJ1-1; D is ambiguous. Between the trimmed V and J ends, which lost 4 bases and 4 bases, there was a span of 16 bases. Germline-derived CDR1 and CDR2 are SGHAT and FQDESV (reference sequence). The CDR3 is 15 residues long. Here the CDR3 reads CASSSLLGKGTEAFF. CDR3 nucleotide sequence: TGTGCCAGCAGCTCACTACTGGGAAAGGGCACTGAAGCTTTCTTT.

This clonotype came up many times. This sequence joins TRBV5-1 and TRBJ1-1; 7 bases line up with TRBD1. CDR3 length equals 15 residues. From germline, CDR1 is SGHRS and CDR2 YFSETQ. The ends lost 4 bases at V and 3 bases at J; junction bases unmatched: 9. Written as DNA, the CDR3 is TGCGCCAGCAGCACCACAGGGGCGGAGGACACTGAAGCTTTCTTT. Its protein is CASSTTGAEDTEAFF.

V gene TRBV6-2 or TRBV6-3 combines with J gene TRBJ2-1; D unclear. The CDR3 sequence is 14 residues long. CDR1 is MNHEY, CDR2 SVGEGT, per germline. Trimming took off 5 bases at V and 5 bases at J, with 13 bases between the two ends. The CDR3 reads CASSQKSYDNEQFF. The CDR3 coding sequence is TGTGCCAGCAGTCAGAAGAGTTACGACAATGAGCAGTTCTTC.